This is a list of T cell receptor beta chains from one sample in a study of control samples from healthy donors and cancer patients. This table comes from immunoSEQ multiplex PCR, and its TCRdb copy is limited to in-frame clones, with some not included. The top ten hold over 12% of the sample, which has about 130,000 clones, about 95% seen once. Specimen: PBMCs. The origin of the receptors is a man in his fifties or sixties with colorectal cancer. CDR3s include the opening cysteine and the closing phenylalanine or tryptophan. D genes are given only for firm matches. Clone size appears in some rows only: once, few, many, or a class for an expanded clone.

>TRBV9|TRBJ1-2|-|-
CASSVRGDYGYTF
TGTGCCAGCAGCGTTAGGGGGGACTATGGCTACACCTTC
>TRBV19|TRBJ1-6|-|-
CASSIARNNSPLHF
TGTGCCAGTAGTATAGCCCGAAATAATTCACCCCTCCACTTT
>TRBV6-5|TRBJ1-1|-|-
CASSMALENTEAFF
TGTGCCAGCAGCATGGCGTTGGAGAACACTGAAGCTTTCTTT
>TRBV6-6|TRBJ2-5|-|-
CASSRDLETETQYF
TGTGCCAGCAGTCGGGACTTGGAGACAGAGACCCAGTACTTC
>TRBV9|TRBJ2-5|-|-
CASSASGRETQYF
TGTGCCAGCAGCGCGAGTGGCCGAGAGACCCAGTACTTC
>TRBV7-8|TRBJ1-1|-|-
CASSLSKALGTEAFF
TGTGCCAGCAGCTTAAGCAAGGCCTTGGGGACTGAAGCTTTCTTT
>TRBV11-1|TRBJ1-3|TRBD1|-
CASSPDRGRNGNTIYF
TGTGCCAGCAGCCCGGACAGGGGGCGAAATGGAAACACCATATATTTT
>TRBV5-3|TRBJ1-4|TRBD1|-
CARSFPTGYFSDEKLFF
TGTGCCAGAAGCTTCCCGACAGGGTATTTCTCTGATGAAAAACTGTTTTTT
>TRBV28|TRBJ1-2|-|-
CASSLSPGTYGYTF
TGTGCCAGCAGTTTATCCCCAGGGACCTATGGCTACACCTTC
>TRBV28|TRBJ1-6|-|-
CASSLGGAGRNSPLHF
TGTGCCAGCAGTTTAGGAGGGGCTGGGAGAAATTCACCCCTCCACTTT
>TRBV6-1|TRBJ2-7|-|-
CASSENSIRAHEQYF
TGTGCCAGCAGTGAAAATAGTATTCGGGCCCACGAGCAGTACTTC
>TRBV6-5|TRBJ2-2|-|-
CASSYLNPNTGELFF
TGTGCCAGCAGTTACCTGAATCCGAACACCGGGGAGCTGTTTTTT
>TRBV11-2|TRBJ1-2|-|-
CASSSGRNYGYTF
TGTGCCAGCAGCTCTGGGAGAAACTATGGCTACACCTTC
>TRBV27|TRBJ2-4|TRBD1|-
CASSLPGQGVDCVKNIQYF
TGTGCCAGCAGTTTACCGGGACAGGGAGTTGATTGTGTCAAAAACATTCAGTACTTC
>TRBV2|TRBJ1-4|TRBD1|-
CASSEPQDRAGNEKLFF
TGTGCCAGCAGTGAACCCCAGGACAGGGCGGGAAATGAAAAACTGTTTTTT
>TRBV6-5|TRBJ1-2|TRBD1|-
CASSPVQGIYGYTF
TGTGCCAGCAGTCCAGTACAGGGGATCTATGGCTACACCTTC
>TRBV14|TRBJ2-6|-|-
CASSQTWGSSGANVLTF
TGTGCCAGCAGCCAAACTTGGGGTAGCTCTGGGGCCAACGTCCTGACTTTC
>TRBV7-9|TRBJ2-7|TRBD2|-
CASSPGSSGDYEQYF
TGTGCCAGCAGCCCAGGGTCTAGCGGGGACTACGAGCAGTACTTC
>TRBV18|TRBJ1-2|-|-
CASSSDRYGYTF
TGTGCCAGCTCATCGGACCGCTATGGCTACACCTTC
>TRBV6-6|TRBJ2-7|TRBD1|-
CASRDRDSQYF
TGTGCCAGCAGGGACAGGGACTCGCAGTACTTC
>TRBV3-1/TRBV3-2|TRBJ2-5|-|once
CASSQDRETQYF
TGTGCCAGCAGCCAGGATAGAGAGACCCAGTACTTC
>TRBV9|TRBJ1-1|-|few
CASSQRGQNTEAFF
TGTGCCAGCAGCCAAAGAGGGCAGAACACTGAAGCTTTCTTT
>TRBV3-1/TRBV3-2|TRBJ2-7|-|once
CASSQETYEQYF
TGTGCCAGCAGCCAAGAAACGTACGAGCAGTACTTC
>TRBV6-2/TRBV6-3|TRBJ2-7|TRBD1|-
CASSGAAGTGPRSSYEQYF
TGTGCCAGCAGTGGGGCCGCCGGGACAGGGCCGAGGAGCTCCTACGAGCAGTACTTC
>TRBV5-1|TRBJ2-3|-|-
CASSFSEYPTDTQYF
TGCGCCAGCAGCTTTTCGGAGTATCCCACAGATACGCAGTATTTT
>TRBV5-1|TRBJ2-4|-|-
CASAPGDKNIQYF
TGCGCCAGCGCCCCAGGGGACAAAAACATTCAGTACTTC
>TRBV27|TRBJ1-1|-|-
CASSLSRNTEAFF
TGTGCCAGCAGTTTATCAAGGAACACTGAAGCTTTCTTT